These 16 T cell receptor beta chains came from one sample sequenced in a study of ipilimumab plus nivolumab after autologous stem cell transplantation. Profiling relied on immunoSEQ multiplex PCR, and the TCRdb table lists in-frame clones only, not all of them. Among over 80,000 clones listed, 83% were seen once. The sample consisted of PBMCs, taken in a trial of ipilimumab plus nivolumab as post-transplant consolidation. Source of these receptors: a male donor with diffuse large B-cell lymphoma.

V usage is TRBV5-1 and J usage is TRBJ1-3; 8 bases are a match to TRBD1. The CDR3 is 15 residues long. The germline gives CDR1 SGHRS, CDR2 YFSETQ. The V gene end was trimmed by 4 bases and the J gene end by 2 bases; junction bases not matched to a gene: 5. The CDR3 loop is CASSQRTGPGNTIYF. The CDR3 coding sequence is TGCGCCAGCAGCCAACGGACAGGGCCTGGAAACACCATATATTTT.

Note on this clone: The sample carries other DNA sequences with the same CDR3. This chain connects TRBV5-1 to TRBJ1-4; 7 positions match TRBD1. V gave up 2 bases and J gave up 7 bases; unmatched junction bases: 5. The CDR3 runs to 14 residues. Germline CDR1 reads SGHRS; CDR2 reads YFSETQ. As DNA, the CDR3 is TGCGCCAGCAGCTTAGGGCAGGGGGGTGAAAAACTGTTTTTT. This translates into CASSLGQGGEKLFF.

The chain uses TRBV6-1 and TRBJ1-2; D uncertain. Trimming stripped 5 bases from V and 4 bases from J, with 8 bases between. CDR1 is MNHNS and CDR2 is SASEGT in the germline V gene. There are 12 residues in the CDR3. The CDR3 reads CASSSDIYGYTF. CDR3 bases: TGTGCCAGCAGTTCTGATATCTATGGCTACACCTTC.

The chain recombines TRBV15 with TRBJ2-7, with 10 bases identical to TRBD2. J was trimmed by 0 bases and V by 3 bases; bases with no gene match: 14. The CDR3 spans 19 residues. CDR1 is LNHNV, CDR2 YYDKDF, per germline (reference sequence). The chain's CDR3 is CATSSLGPELAGSSYEQYF. The CDR3, as DNA: TGTGCCACCAGCAGCCTGGGACCGGAACTAGCGGGGAGCTCCTACGAGCAGTACTTC.

This chain joins TRBV9 and TRBJ2-7; 7 bases map to TRBD2. The CDR3 is made up of 15 amino acids. V dropped 0 bases and J dropped 5; count of bases not matched to a gene: 8. Germline values: CDR1 SGDLS, CDR2 YYNGEE. CDR3 amino acids: CASSVGDARGDEQYF. The CDR3, as DNA: TGTGCCAGCAGCGTAGGGGACGCCCGGGGGGACGAGCAGTACTTC.

The chain combines TRBV5-1 with TRBJ1-4; no clear D. CDR3 length: 15 residues. Germline V gene sequence: CDR1 SGHRS, CDR2 YFSETQ. V lost 0 bases to trimming and J lost 3 bases, with 9 bases between them. The CDR3, as DNA: TGCGCCAGCAGCTTGGCTTCAGGCCCTAATGAAAAACTGTTTTTT. Amino acid sequence: CASSLASGPNEKLFF.

This clone showed up just once. The chain uses TRBV2 and TRBJ1-1, with D maybe TRBD1 (6 bases). V shed 6 bases and J shed 1 base, with 15 bases lying between them. The CDR3 sequence is 15 residues long. The germline CDR1 and CDR2 sequences are SNHLY and FYNNEI. CDR3 region: CASRNTGLANTEAFF. The CDR3 DNA sequence: TGTGCCAGCAGGAATACAGGGCTGGCGAACACTGAAGCTTTCTTT.

J is TRBJ1-1 and V is TRBV15; 7 nucleotides agree with TRBD1. The junction had 15 bases not matched to a gene; V was cut back by 8 bases and J by 6 bases. This CDR3 has 15 amino acids. Germline V gene lookup returns CDR1 LNHNV and CDR2 YYDKDF (reference sequence). The CDR3 DNA is TGTGCCACCCGTCAGAGAGACAGGGAATCGGCTGAAGCTTTCTTT. It codes for CATRQRDRESAEAFF.

The V call is TRBV6-1, the J call TRBJ2-7; D may match TRBD1 or TRBD2 (5 bases each). V dropped 6 bases and J dropped 4 bases, with 19 bases sitting between them. Germline V gene data show CDR1 as MNHNS and CDR2 as SASEGT. The CDR3 is made up of 15 amino acids. CDR3 bases: TGTGCCAGCAGCCAAGGGACGCAGTCCACTTACGAGCAGTACTTC. Residues: CASSQGTQSTYEQYF.

This chain links TRBV18 with TRBJ2-3, with 8 bases aligning to TRBD2. J gave up 1 base and V 0 bases, and 3 bases lay outside the gene matches. Germline V gene data show CDR1 as KGHSH and CDR2 as LQKENI. CDR3 length equals 16 residues. The CDR3 is CASSPPRRGGTDTQYF. CDR3 bases: TGTGCCAGCTCACCACCGAGGCGGGGGGGCACAGATACGCAGTATTTT.

The table lists this clone with a count of one. This rearrangement joins TRBV9 to TRBJ2-7; D possibly corresponds to TRBD2 (6 bases). CDR3 length equals 15 residues. V gave up 2 bases and J gave up 0 bases, with 12 bases separating them. Germline CDR1 is SGDLS and CDR2 is YYNGEE. The CDR3 nucleotides are TGTGCCAGCAGCGTCGGAGGGTTTAGCTCCTACGAGCAGTACTTC. This translates into CASSVGGFSSYEQYF.

In DNA, the CDR3 is TGTGCCAGCAGCTTAGGAGGGCTAAACTATGGCTACACCTTC. Protein sequence: CASSLGGLNYGYTF. This rearrangement joins TRBV7-8 to TRBJ1-2; no definite D call. CDR3 length equals 14 residues. V lost 1 base, J lost 2 bases, and 8 bases lay in between. From germline, CDR1 is SGHVS and CDR2 FQNEAQ.

This chain joins TRBV18 and TRBJ2-7, with D perhaps matching TRBD1 (5 bases). CDR1 KGHSH and CDR2 LQKENI come from the germline V gene. This CDR3 has 14 amino acids. V was clipped by 5 bases and J by 0 bases, with 11 bases between them. CDR3 sequence (DNA): TGTGCCAGCTCATCAGGGTTAAGCTCCTACGAGCAGTACTTC. Residues: CASSSGLSSYEQYF.

The genes are TRBV5-4 and TRBJ2-3, with 8 bases matching TRBD2. CDR1 and CDR2 (germline): SGHNT, YYREEE (reference sequence). This CDR3 comprises 14 residues. The junction had 2 bases not matched to a gene; V was cut back by 4 bases and J by 1 base. The CDR3 protein is CASSQTSGTDTQYF. The CDR3 DNA reads as TGTGCCAGCAGCCAGACTAGCGGCACAGATACGCAGTATTTT.

The chain carries TRBV6-7 and TRBJ2-5; D is perhaps TRBD1 (5 bases). TRBV6-7 falls under the ORF class, with uncertain function. The CDR3 contains 12 residues. CDR3 nucleotide sequence: TGTCTCAAAAGGACACTACAAGAGACCCAGTACTTC. Protein product: CLKRTLQETQYF.

This sequence joins TRBV4-1 and TRBJ1-2; perhaps TRBD1 as D (6 bases). V was trimmed by 0 bases and J by 1 base, leaving 6 bases between them. This CDR3 region has 14 residues. The V gene's germline CDR1 is MGHRA and CDR2 YSYEKL. CDR3 residues: CASSQEDSNYGYTF. DNA for the CDR3: TGCGCCAGCAGCCAAGAGGACAGTAACTATGGCTACACCTTC.